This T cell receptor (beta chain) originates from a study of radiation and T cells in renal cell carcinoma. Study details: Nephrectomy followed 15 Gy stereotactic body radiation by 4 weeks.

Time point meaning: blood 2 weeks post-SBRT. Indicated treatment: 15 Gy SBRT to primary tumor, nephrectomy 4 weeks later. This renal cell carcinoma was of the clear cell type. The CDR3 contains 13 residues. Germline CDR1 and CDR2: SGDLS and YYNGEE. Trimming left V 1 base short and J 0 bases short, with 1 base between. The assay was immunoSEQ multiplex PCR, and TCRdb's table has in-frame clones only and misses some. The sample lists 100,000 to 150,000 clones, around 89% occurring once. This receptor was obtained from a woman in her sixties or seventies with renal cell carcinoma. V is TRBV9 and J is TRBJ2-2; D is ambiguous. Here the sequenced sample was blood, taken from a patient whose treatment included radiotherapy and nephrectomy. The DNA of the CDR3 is TGTGCCAGCAGCGTAACGAACACCGGGGAGCTGTTTTTT. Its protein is CASSVTNTGELFF.